Ten or more counts support the clone carrying this T cell receptor beta chain. Its matching antigen is unknown. Sorted naive CD8 T cells were those defined as CD8+CD4-CCR7+CD45RA+. The data originate from a study of molecular identifiers for immune sequencing clone quantification. The CDR3 is made up of 14 amino acids. From germline, CDR1 is SGHRS and CDR2 YFSETQ. V gave up 1 base and J gave up 2 bases, with 10 bases separating them. Previously reported methods and listed TCR primers produced the bulk TCR libraries. TCRdb itself ran the PCR reads through MiXCR, one entry per CDR3 protein. The sample shows about 640,000 distinct CDR3 sequences, just under 20% of them seen only once. Study results and caveats: Spiked TCR RNA from one Jurkat cell reportedly showed up when mixed among around 1 million naive cells. Clones carrying above 20 RNA copies accounted for over 98% of effector molecules, under 1% in naive cells.

The clonotype comes from a human donor in good health. Some libraries in this study had Jurkat cell RNA spiked in. The specimen was naive CD8+ T cells from blood, with Jurkat cell RNA spiked in. Noted subset: FACS-sorted CD8+CD4-CCR7+CD45RA+ naive T cells. V and J are TRBV5-1 and TRBJ2-7, with D possibly matching TRBD2 (6 bases). CDR3: CASSLLGEAYEQYF. The CDR3 nucleotides are TGCGCCAGCAGCTTGCTTGGGGAGGCCTACGAGCAGTACTTC.